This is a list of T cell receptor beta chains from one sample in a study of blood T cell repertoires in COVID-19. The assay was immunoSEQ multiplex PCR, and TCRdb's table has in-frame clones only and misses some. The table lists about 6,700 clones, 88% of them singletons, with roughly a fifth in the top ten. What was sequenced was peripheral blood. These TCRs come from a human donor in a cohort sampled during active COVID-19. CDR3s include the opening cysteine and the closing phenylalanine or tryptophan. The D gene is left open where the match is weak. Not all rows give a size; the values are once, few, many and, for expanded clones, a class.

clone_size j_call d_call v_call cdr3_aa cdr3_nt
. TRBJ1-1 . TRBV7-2 CASSLGGRGVTEAFF TGTGCCAGCAGCTTAGGGGGGCGTGGGGTTACTGAAGCTTTCTTT
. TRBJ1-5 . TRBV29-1 CSARPGGDGPQHF TGCAGCGCCAGACCGGGGGGTGATGGGCCCCAGCATTTT
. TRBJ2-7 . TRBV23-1 CASSQTPNGQRRYEQYF TGCGCCAGCAGTCAGACACCGAATGGACAGCGTCGGTACGAGCAGTACTTC
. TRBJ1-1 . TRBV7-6 CASSLELQGYTEAFF TGTGCCAGCAGCTTAGAGTTGCAGGGATACACTGAAGCTTTCTTT
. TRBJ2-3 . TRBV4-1 CASSQGDRETDTQYF TGCGCCAGCAGCCAGGGAGACCGGGAAACAGATACGCAGTATTTT
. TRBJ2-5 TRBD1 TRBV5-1 CASSLTDRGITKTQYF TGCGCCAGCAGCTTGACCGACAGGGGGATTACAAAGACCCAGTACTTC
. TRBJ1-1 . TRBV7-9 CASSPDGVTEAFF TGTGCCAGCAGCCCAGACGGAGTCACTGAAGCTTTCTTT
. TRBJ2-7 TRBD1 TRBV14 CASSPGGQGFMGEQYF TGTGCCAGCAGCCCCGGGGGACAGGGGTTTATGGGGGAGCAGTACTTC
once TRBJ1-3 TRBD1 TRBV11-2 CASSPPGDRENSGNTIYF TGTGCCAGCAGCCCACCCGGGGACAGGGAAAACTCTGGAAACACCATATATTTT
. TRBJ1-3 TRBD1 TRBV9 CASSEGQGISGNTIYF TGTGCCAGCAGCGAGGGACAGGGCATCTCTGGAAACACCATATATTTT
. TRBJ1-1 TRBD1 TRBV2 CASSDAGGVTEAFF TGTGCCAGCAGTGATGCAGGGGGTGTCACTGAAGCTTTCTTT
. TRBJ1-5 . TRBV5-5 CASSLWGEGNQPQHF TGTGCCAGCAGCTTGTGGGGGGAGGGCAATCAGCCCCAGCATTTT
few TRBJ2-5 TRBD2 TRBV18 CASSRTSGRAGETQYF TGTGCCAGCTCACGGACTAGCGGGAGGGCCGGGGAGACCCAGTACTTC
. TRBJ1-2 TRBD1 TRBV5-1 CASSFSGTGGGYTF TGCGCCAGCAGCTTCTCCGGGACAGGAGGTGGCTACACCTTC
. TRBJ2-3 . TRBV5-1 CASSLELRAGPGYF TGCGCCAGCAGCTTGGAATTGCGGGCGGGCCCCGGGTATTTT
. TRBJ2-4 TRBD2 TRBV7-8 CASSSTTSGSGIQYF TGTGCCAGCAGCTCCACGACTAGCGGGAGTGGCATTCAGTACTTC
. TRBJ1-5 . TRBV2 CASSERTVNQPQHF TGTGCCAGCAGTGAAAGGACAGTCAATCAGCCCCAGCATTTT
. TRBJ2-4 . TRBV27 CASSPARDIQYF TGTGCCAGCAGCCCGGCCAGGGACATTCAGTACTTC
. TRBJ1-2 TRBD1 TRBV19 CASSLAGTEMYVYGYTF TGTGCCAGTAGTTTGGCCGGGACAGAGATGTACGTCTATGGCTACACCTTC
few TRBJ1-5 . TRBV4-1 CASSHPGGSIPLYSNQPQHF TGCGCCAGCAGCCATCCGGGAGGAAGTATACCCCTTTATAGCAATCAGCCCCAGCATTTT
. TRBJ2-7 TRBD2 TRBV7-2 CASSLAVGLAGGMSYEQYF TGTGCCAGCAGCTTAGCGGTAGGGCTAGCGGGGGGCATGTCCTACGAGCAGTACTTC
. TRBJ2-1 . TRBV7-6 CASSLVGVLSNEQFF TGTGCCAGCAGCTTAGTCGGGGTCCTTTCCAATGAGCAGTTCTTC
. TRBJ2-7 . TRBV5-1 CASSPGAVEQYF TGCGCCAGCAGCCCAGGGGCGGTCGAGCAGTACTTC
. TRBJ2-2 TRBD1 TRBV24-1 CATSSGTGDTGELFF TGTGCCACCAGCTCCGGGACAGGGGACACCGGGGAGCTGTTTTTT